The clone carrying this T cell receptor (beta chain) was detected a few times. Its antigen is currently unknown. The data are from a study of vaccination and CD4 T cells after COVID-19. On the study more broadly: Across the group, participants received two doses of either BNT162b2 or mRNA-1273 vaccine. The post-COVID samples were taken a median around 93 days after diagnosis, anywhere from 35 to 161. Either a CEFX pool, an HIV-1 Nef pool, or no peptide was added to control cultures.

An Oncomine TCR Beta short-read assay was used to sequence the DNA from cultured CD4+ T cells. One entry per CDR3 protein results from TCRdb running MiXCR on the PCR reads. This sample has 20,000 to 30,000 distinct CDR3 sequences, with approximately 67% found just once. CDR1 and CDR2 from the germline V gene are WSHSY and SAAADI. This CDR3 has 13 residues. V dropped 5 bases and J dropped 7; count of bases not matched to a gene: 5. The study's findings and limits: Within the convalescent patients, a median about 89% of the SARS-CoV-2-reactive clones were ones that appeared only post-vaccination.

Treatment: roughly ten-day PBMC culture with coronavirus spike peptide pools or control peptides (ViraFEST assay). V gene TRBV10-2 combines with J gene TRBJ1-1; 9 positions agree with TRBD1. Sequencing was performed on CD4+ T cells from blood, cultured in vitro, taken after SARS-CoV-2 vaccination. This clonotype was sampled from a human donor who received a COVID-19 vaccine. The CDR3 DNA reads TGCGCCAGCAGTAGGGGACAGGGCTTTGAAGCTTTCTTT. Its translation is CASSRGQGFEAFF.